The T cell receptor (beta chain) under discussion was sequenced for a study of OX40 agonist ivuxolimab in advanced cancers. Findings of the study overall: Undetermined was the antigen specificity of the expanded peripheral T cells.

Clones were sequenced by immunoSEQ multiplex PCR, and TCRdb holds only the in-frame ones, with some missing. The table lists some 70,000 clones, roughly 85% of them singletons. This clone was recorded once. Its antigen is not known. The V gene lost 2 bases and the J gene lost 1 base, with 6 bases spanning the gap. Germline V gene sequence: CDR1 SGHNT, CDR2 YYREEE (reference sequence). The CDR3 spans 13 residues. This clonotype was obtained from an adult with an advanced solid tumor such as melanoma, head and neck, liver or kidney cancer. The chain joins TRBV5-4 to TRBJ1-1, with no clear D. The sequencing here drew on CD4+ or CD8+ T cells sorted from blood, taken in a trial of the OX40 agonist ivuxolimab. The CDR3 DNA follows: TGTGCCAGCAGCTTTAGAGGGAACACTGAAGCTTTCTTT. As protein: CASSFRGNTEAFF.